This TCR beta chain was profiled in a study of vaccination and CD4 T cells after COVID-19. Study context: Convalescent patients were SARS-CoV-2 positive by nasal swab PCR; 10 or so mild, one severe. Taking of post-vaccine samples occurred a median approximately 67 days after dose two (range 14 to 241).

Treatment in this sample: approximately 10-day PBMC culture with coronavirus spike peptide pools or control peptides (ViraFEST assay). The CDR3 is 14 amino acids. With 6 bases removed from V and 0 bases from J, the gap between germline ends came to 11 bases. CDR1 and CDR2 (germline): MNHNS, SASEGT. Only a few counts were recorded for this clonotype. Its antigen is as yet unknown. At the Johns Hopkins FTIC core, DNA taken from cultured CD4+ T cells was sequenced by way of the Oncomine TCR Beta short-read assay. TCRdb reprocessed the PCR reads with MiXCR, giving one entry per CDR3 protein. The sample has about 17,000 distinct CDR3 sequences; approximately 58% are singletons. Study findings and constraints: With convalescent patients, a median approximately 86% of reactive clones emerged solely after vaccination.

The receptor was isolated from a human donor who had recovered from COVID-19. The chain couples TRBV6-1 to TRBJ2-5; D is perhaps TRBD1 (6 bases). Sequencing was carried out using CD4+ T cells from blood, cultured in vitro. The CDR3, as DNA: TGTGCCAGCAGCCCAAGGACAGACCAAGAGACCCAGTACTTC. This gives the protein CASSPRTDQETQYF.